This passage covers 29 T cell receptor beta chains from one sample sequenced in a study of CXCR3-negative and CXCR3-positive naive CD8 T cells. 5' RACE that incorporated UMI labels was used to prepare the TRB cDNA libraries. TCRdb re-called the 5' RACE reads and shows each CDR3 protein once, DNA omitted. The sample holds more than 65,000 distinct CDR3 sequences. The sample consisted of naive CXCR3- CD8+ T cells from blood. Subset defined: CD45RO-CCR7+CD27+CD95- naive CD8+ T cells lacking CXCR3 (TNR3-). These receptors were obtained from a human donor in good health. Some clones in this sample may be carry-over from other donors' samples.

J is TRBJ2-1 and V is TRBV4-3. Germline V gives CDR1 LGHNA, CDR2 YSLEER. This CDR3 has 14 amino acids. The CDR3: CASSQDLAYNEQFF.

The rearrangement links TRBV5-1 to TRBJ2-3; TCRdb proposes TRBD1, but this gene call is untestable without DNA. The CDR3 consists of 15 residues. CDR1 is SGHRS and CDR2 is YFSETQ in the germline V gene. The CDR3 loop reads CASSLQGRNADTQYF.

The chain links TRBV7-9 to TRBJ2-3. CDR3 size: 12 residues. Germline V CDR1 and CDR2: SEHNR, FQNEAQ (reference sequence). CDR3 sequence reads: CASRSWVDTQYF.

CDR3 in amino acids: CASSLVLYEQYF. The rearrangement joins TRBV12-3 or TRBV12-4 to TRBJ2-7. The CDR3 is 12 amino acids.

The genes are TRBV24-1 and TRBJ2-5; checking the TCRdb D call of TRBD1 is not possible without DNA. The germline V gene has CDR1 KGHDR and CDR2 SFDVKD. This CDR3 comprises 16 residues. The CDR3 loop reads CATSDPGGASQETQYF.

V is TRBV2 and J is TRBJ2-1; TCRdb's D gene call, TRBD2, goes unchecked for lack of DNA. Germline CDR1 SNHLY, CDR2 FYNNEI. The CDR3 spans 15 residues. CDR3 amino acids: CASSEWVAGGYEQFF.

The rearrangement links TRBV5-1 to TRBJ1-1; checking the TCRdb D call of TRBD1 is not possible without DNA. Looked up from germline, CDR1 is SGHRS and CDR2 is YFSETQ. The CDR3 totals 14 residues. This CDR3 is CASSFSTGPTEAFF.

The rearrangement links TRBV29-1 to TRBJ1-2; TCRdb indicates TRBD1, and absent DNA this call remains unverified. Germline V lookup: CDR1 SQVTM, CDR2 ANQGSEA. This CDR3 comprises 17 residues. The CDR3 reads CSVDGGRGTGEHYGYTF.

The chain combines TRBV29-1 with TRBJ2-3; TCRdb names TRBD1, which stays unverified in the absence of DNA. From germline, CDR1 is SQVTM and CDR2 ANQGSEA. This CDR3 is 14 amino acids long. This CDR3 reads CSVEEDILGDTQYF.

The V and J genes are TRBV15 and TRBJ2-3; TCRdb's D call of TRBD1 is untestable without DNA. Germline V gene data show CDR1 as LNHNV and CDR2 as YYDKDF (reference sequence). This CDR3 has 13 amino acids. The CDR3 is CASQDSHTDTQYF.

The V gene is TRBV19, the J gene TRBJ1-1; TCRdb reports TRBD1, a call that lacks DNA to check it against. Germline CDR1 and CDR2: LNHDA and SQIVND (reference sequence). This CDR3 has 17 residues. This CDR3 is CASSILPGQRTNTEAFF.

The rearrangement uses TRBV6-2 or TRBV6-3 and TRBJ2-2; the TCRdb call, TRBD2, lacks DNA for checking. The CDR3 is 18 residues long. Germline CDR1 and CDR2: MNHEY and SVGEGT. The CDR3 spells CASGPGLDPRTNTGELFF.

This chain links TRBV29-1 with TRBJ1-2; with no DNA, the TCRdb D assignment of TRBD1 cannot be verified. This CDR3 comprises 12 residues. From germline, CDR1 is SQVTM and CDR2 ANQGSEA. The CDR3 reads CSVIGWTGGYTF.

This chain links TRBV12-3 or TRBV12-4 with TRBJ1-1; no DNA is available, so the TRBD1 call from TCRdb remains unchecked. The CDR3 is 14 amino acids. CDR3 protein: CASSSGTGLTEAFF.

The chain's CDR3 is CASSKAGGSYEQYF. The chain combines TRBV21-1 with TRBJ2-7. TRBV21-1 is a known pseudogene. CDR3 size: 14 residues.

This sequence joins TRBV7-9 and TRBJ2-7; absent DNA, TCRdb's TRBD2 call cannot be checked. The germline CDR1 and CDR2 sequences are SEHNR and FQNEAQ (reference sequence). This CDR3 is 14 amino acids long. This chain's CDR3 is CASSPRAGSYEQYF.

V usage is TRBV6-6 and J usage is TRBJ2-5; checking the TCRdb D call of TRBD2 is not possible without DNA. Germline assignment: CDR1 MNHNY and CDR2 SVGAGI (reference sequence). The CDR3 sequence is 18 residues long. The CDR3 is CASSPGTSGRPLVETQYF.

The rearrangement uses TRBV5-1 and TRBJ2-7. In germline, CDR1 is SGHRS, CDR2 YFSETQ. This CDR3 is 14 amino acids long. CDR3: CASSLVDGGYEQYF.

The chain employs TRBV6-5 and TRBJ2-3; TCRdb lists TRBD2, though no DNA is available to test this call. This CDR3 spans 16 amino acids. CDR1 and CDR2 from the germline V gene are MNHEY and SVGAGI. CDR3: CASSYRRTSITDTQYF.

V usage is TRBV28 and J usage is TRBJ2-3; TCRdb returns TRBD1, unconfirmable since there is no DNA. The CDR3 is 16 residues long. Per germline, CDR1 MDHEN and CDR2 SYDVKM. The CDR3 spells CASRQPGQGATDTQYF. Complete variable domain (other parts from reference TRBV28 and TRBJ2-3): DVKVTQSSRYLVKRTGEKVFLECVQDMDHENMFWYRQDPGLGLRLIYFSYDVKMKEKGDIPEGYSVSREKKERFSLILESASTNQTSMYLCASRQPGQGATDTQYFGPGTRLTVL.

The rearrangement links TRBV4-3 to TRBJ2-7. The CDR3 sequence is 15 residues long. The germline V gene encodes CDR1 LGHNA and CDR2 YSLEER. The chain's CDR3 is CASSQDKHSFYEQYF.

The V call is TRBV3-1, the J call TRBJ2-1; the TCRdb D gene call, TRBD2, has no DNA to confirm it. The CDR3 loop spans 17 amino acids. Per germline, CDR1 LGHDT and CDR2 YNNKEL (reference sequence). This CDR3 is CASSQADYSSSYNEQFF.

The chain recombines TRBV12-3 or TRBV12-4 with TRBJ1-2. This CDR3 is 12 amino acids long. This chain's CDR3 is CASSLGSEGYTF.

The chain links TRBV29-1 to TRBJ2-1; TCRdb lists TRBD2, though no DNA is available to test this call. Germline V gives CDR1 SQVTM, CDR2 ANQGSEA. This CDR3 comprises 12 residues. CDR3 region: CSVALAGVEQFF.

The gene calls are TRBV29-1 and TRBJ1-2; the TCRdb D gene call, TRBD1, has no DNA to confirm it. There are 15 residues in the CDR3. The germline gives CDR1 SQVTM, CDR2 ANQGSEA. CDR3 region: CSVVMGQGDSDGYTF.

The chain is built from TRBV5-1 and TRBJ2-3; without DNA, the TCRdb call of TRBD2 cannot be checked. The CDR3 runs to 17 residues. Germline CDR1 is SGHRS and CDR2 is YFSETQ. CDR3 protein: CASSFPLAEPSTDTQYF.

This chain joins TRBV7-9 and TRBJ2-1. Germline assignment: CDR1 SEHNR and CDR2 FQNEAQ (reference sequence). This CDR3 is 13 amino acids long. Here the CDR3 reads CASSLNFGNEQFF.

The J gene is TRBJ2-4, the V gene TRBV29-1; TCRdb calls TRBD1, which cannot be checked without DNA. The germline CDR1 and CDR2 sequences are SQVTM and ANQGSEA. This CDR3 is built from 13 residues. The CDR3 spells CSVELEGANIQYF.

The chain links TRBV28 to TRBJ2-2; the D call from TCRdb, TRBD2, cannot be confirmed without DNA. Per germline, CDR1 MDHEN and CDR2 SYDVKM. CDR3 length: 14 residues. CDR3 region: CASSLRGGTGELFF.